This T cell receptor (beta chain) is from a study of T cell changes during pregnancy in multiple sclerosis. There are 13 residues in the CDR3. Trimming took 2 bases from V and 7 from J, leaving 9 bases between them. Per the germline V gene, CDR1 is LNHDA and CDR2 is SQIVND (reference sequence). Assay used: immunoSEQ multiplex PCR; TCRdb lists only in-frame clones, some missing. The sample lists 55,000 to 80,000 clones; over 85% were seen once. The source was CD8+ T cells from peripheral blood mononuclear cells, collected in the second trimester of pregnancy. The TCR originated in a female donor with multiple sclerosis, enrolled in a pregnancy study. V is TRBV19 and J is TRBJ2-1, with a possible D match to TRBD2 (6 bases). CDR3: CASSISRGNEQFF. As DNA, the CDR3 is TGTGCCAGTAGTATATCTCGGGGGAATGAGCAGTTCTTC.